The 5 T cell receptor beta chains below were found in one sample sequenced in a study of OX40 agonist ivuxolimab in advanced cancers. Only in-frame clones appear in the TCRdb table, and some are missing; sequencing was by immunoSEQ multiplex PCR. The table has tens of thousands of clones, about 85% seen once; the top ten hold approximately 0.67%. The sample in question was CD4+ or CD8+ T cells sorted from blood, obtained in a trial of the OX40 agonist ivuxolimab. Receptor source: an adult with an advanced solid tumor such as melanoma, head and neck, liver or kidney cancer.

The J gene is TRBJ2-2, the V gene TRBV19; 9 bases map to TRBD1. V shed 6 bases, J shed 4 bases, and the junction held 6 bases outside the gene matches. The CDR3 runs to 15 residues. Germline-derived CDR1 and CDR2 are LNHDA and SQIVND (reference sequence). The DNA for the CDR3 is TGTGCCAGTAGGGGGACAGGGTCGGGCACCGGGGAGCTGTTTTTT. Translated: CASRGTGSGTGELFF.

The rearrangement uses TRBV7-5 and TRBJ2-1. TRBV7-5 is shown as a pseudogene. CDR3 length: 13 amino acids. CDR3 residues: CASQARPGGEQFF. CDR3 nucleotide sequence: TGTGCCAGTCAAGCTCGACCTGGGGGTGAGCAGTTCTTC.

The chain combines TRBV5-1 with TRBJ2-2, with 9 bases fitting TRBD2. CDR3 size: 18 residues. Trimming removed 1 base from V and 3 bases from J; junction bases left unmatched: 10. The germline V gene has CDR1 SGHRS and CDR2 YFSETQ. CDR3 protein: CASSLLAGGPTDTGELFF. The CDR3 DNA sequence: TGCGCCAGCAGCTTGTTGGCGGGAGGGCCGACGGACACCGGGGAGCTGTTTTTT. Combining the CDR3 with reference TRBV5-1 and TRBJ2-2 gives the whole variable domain KAGVTQTPRYLIKTRGQQVTLSCSPISGHRSVSWYQQTPGQGLQFLFEYFSETQRNKGNFPGRFSGRQFSNSRSEMNVSTLELGDSALYLCASSLLAGGPTDTGELFFGEGSRLTVL.

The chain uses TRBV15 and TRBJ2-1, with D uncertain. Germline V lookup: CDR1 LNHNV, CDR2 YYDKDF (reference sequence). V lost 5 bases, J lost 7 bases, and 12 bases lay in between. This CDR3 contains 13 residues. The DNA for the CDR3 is TGTGCCACCAGCTTTGGCCGGCTTAATGAGCAGTTCTTC. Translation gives CATSFGRLNEQFF. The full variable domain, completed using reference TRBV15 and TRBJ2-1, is DAMVIQNPRYQVTQFGKPVTLSCSQTLNHNVMYWYQQKSSQAPKLLFHYYDKDFNNEADTPDNFQSRRPNTSFCFLDIRSPGLGDTAMYLCATSFGRLNEQFFGPGTRLTVL.

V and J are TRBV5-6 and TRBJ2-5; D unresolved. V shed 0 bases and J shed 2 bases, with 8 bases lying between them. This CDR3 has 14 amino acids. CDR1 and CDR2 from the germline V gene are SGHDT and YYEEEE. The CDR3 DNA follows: TGTGCCAGCAGCTTGGCCTCAGGACAAGAGACCCAGTACTTC. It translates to CASSLASGQETQYF.